This T cell receptor (beta chain) was recovered during a study of OX40 agonist ivuxolimab in advanced cancers. Looking at the study overall: Patients with hepatocellular carcinoma, melanoma, renal cell or head and neck cancer made up the dose-escalation patients.

This table comes from immunoSEQ multiplex PCR, and its TCRdb copy is limited to in-frame clones, with some not included. The sample has around 50,000 clones; 88% are singletons. This clone was seen once. This TCR was recovered from an adult with an advanced solid tumor such as melanoma, head and neck, liver or kidney cancer. The sequenced sample was CD4+ or CD8+ T cells sorted from blood, obtained in a trial of the OX40 agonist ivuxolimab.

The CDR3 spells CASSQTRPEINEQFF. The CDR3 DNA reads TGTGCCAGCAGCCAAACTAGACCCGAGATCAATGAGCAGTTCTTC. V gene TRBV7-6 combines with J gene TRBJ2-1; D perhaps matches TRBD2 (5 bases). From germline, CDR1 is SGHVS and CDR2 FNYEAQ. V was pared by 5 bases and J by 6 bases, with 17 bases between. There are 15 residues in the CDR3.